This TCR beta chain was documented in a study of cytomegalovirus exposure and HLA in healthy donors. Whole-study findings and limits: Cytomegalovirus-associated TCR beta chains were listed, numbering more than 150. With high specificity and sensitivity, the classifier reportedly diagnosed cytomegalovirus status.

With respect to this clone: Its cognate antigen is unknown.

Sequenced by immunoSEQ multiplex PCR; TCRdb stores in-frame clones only, minus some. The repertoire holds roughly 300,000 clones, with 86% as singletons. Sample: PBMCs. The TCR was taken from a woman aged 18-29 years in good health and CMV-seronegative.

The CDR3 sequence: CASSQGVDRPYEQYF. CDR3 nucleotides: TGCGCCAGCAGCCAAGGAGTAGACAGGCCCTACGAGCAGTACTTC. The chain has TRBV4-3 and TRBJ2-7; perhaps TRBD1 as D (6 bases). From germline, CDR1 is LGHNA and CDR2 YSLEER. This CDR3 is built from 15 residues. Trimming left V 1 base short and J 2 bases short, with 12 bases between.